This T cell receptor beta chain comes out of a study of blood T cell repertoires in COVID-19. Authors' processing steps: Amplification of reference gene primers provided the estimated nucleated cell counts. Profiling relied on immunoSEQ multiplex PCR, and the TCRdb table lists in-frame clones only, not all of them. The DNA gave D and trimming, while V, J and clone size come from that table. The sample lists approximately 350,000 clones; approximately 91% were seen once. Trimming cost V 7 bases and J 0 bases; bases outside gene matches: 1. There are 14 residues in the CDR3. Germline-derived CDR1 and CDR2 are KGHDR and SFDVKD.

The V and J genes are TRBV24-1 and TRBJ2-7; TRBD2 aligns across 11 bases. Sequenced: peripheral blood. The clonotype was recovered from a woman in her 70s with COVID-19, enrolled during active disease. The CDR3 sequence is CATSTSGSSYEQYF. For the CDR3, the DNA is TGTGCCACCAGCACTAGCGGGAGCTCCTACGAGCAGTACTTC.